This entry lists 20 T cell receptor beta chains sequenced from one sample in a study of shared clonotypes between healthy human individuals. The protocol was immunoSEQ multiplex PCR, while the TCRdb copy is restricted to in-frame clones and leaves out a portion. The sample lists some 2,000,000 clones; over 85% were seen once. The sequenced sample was naive CD4+ T cells sorted from blood. Subset here: CD45RA+ positively selected. These receptors all stem from a man aged 18 to 35 in good health.

Details on this clone: The same CDR3 can be traced to other DNA sequences in this sample. This chain uses TRBV5-1 with TRBJ1-4; no definite D call. The CDR3 has 14 amino acids. The ends were cut back, 4 bases at V and 5 bases at J, with 12 bases in the middle. CDR1 and CDR2 from the germline V gene are SGHRS and YFSETQ. The CDR3 DNA sequence: TGCGCCAGCAGCCTGGCCCTAGGCAATGAAAAACTGTTTTTT. It is translated as CASSLALGNEKLFF.

V gene TRBV28 combines with J gene TRBJ2-7, with D tentatively TRBD1 (6 bases). CDR1 and CDR2 from the germline V gene are MDHEN and SYDVKM. Trimming shortened V by 6 bases and J by 2 bases, and 14 bases separated the two germline ends. CDR3 length: 14 amino acids. CDR3 sequence (DNA): TGTGCCAGCAGCCCAGGGACAAATACCTACGAGCAGTACTTC. It encodes CASSPGTNTYEQYF.

The rearrangement joins TRBV7-2 to TRBJ2-5; D unresolved. V was shortened by 5 bases and J by 6 bases, with 10 bases between the two germline ends. In germline, CDR1 is SGHTA, CDR2 FQGNSA. This CDR3 comprises 12 residues. The CDR3: CASSTVSQTQYF. Written as DNA, the CDR3 is TGTGCCAGCAGCACGGTCTCTCAGACCCAGTACTTC.

Comment on this clone: It may be a read error: a sequence one base away is much more abundant. V and J are TRBV2 and TRBJ2-6; no clear D. From germline, CDR1 is SNHLY and CDR2 FYNNEI. Trimming took off 7 bases at V and 0 bases at J, with 7 bases between the two ends. The CDR3 extends over 14 amino acids. In DNA, the CDR3 is TGTGCCAGCAAGAGGATCTCTGGGGCCAACGTCCTGACTTTC. Amino acid sequence: CASKRISGANVLTF.

This rearrangement joins TRBV7-9 to TRBJ1-4; 7 bases match TRBD1. CDR1 and CDR2 (germline): SEHNR, FQNEAQ (reference sequence). The V and J ends lost 5 bases and 0 bases, in that order; junction bases with no gene match: 12. This CDR3 region has 18 residues. CDR3 region: CASSRGGTETATNEKLFF. The CDR3 bases are TGTGCCAGCAGCCGTGGAGGGACAGAGACTGCAACTAATGAAAAACTGTTTTTT.

The chain recombines TRBV5-1 with TRBJ2-5, with TRBD1 as a possible D gene (6 bases). With 4 bases removed from V and 11 bases from J, the gap between germline ends came to 15 bases. The V gene's germline CDR1 is SGHRS and CDR2 YFSETQ. This CDR3 is built from 12 residues. The CDR3 region is CASSPGVREQYF. In DNA, the CDR3 is TGCGCCAGCAGCCCAGGGGTGAGGGAGCAGTACTTC.

The chain employs TRBV5-6 and TRBJ2-5, with 8 bases aligning to TRBD1. Losses at the gene ends were 6 bases for V and 2 bases for J; bases not matched to a gene: 3. Germline loops: CDR1 SGHDT, CDR2 YYEEEE. The CDR3 spans 13 residues. The CDR3 protein is CASTWTGQETQYF. The CDR3 nucleotides are TGTGCCAGCACCTGGACAGGGCAAGAGACCCAGTACTTC.

The genes are TRBV28 and TRBJ2-7; D remains unclear. Germline V lookup: CDR1 MDHEN, CDR2 SYDVKM. The CDR3 spans 13 residues. V was shortened by 6 bases and J by 2 bases, with 11 bases between the two germline ends. The CDR3: CASRVGVAYEQYF. CDR3 DNA: TGTGCCAGCAGGGTAGGTGTAGCCTACGAGCAGTACTTC.

The chain couples TRBV2 to TRBJ2-7; D is undetermined. This CDR3 region has 13 residues. Trimming took off 7 bases at V and 3 bases at J, with 13 bases between the two ends. Germline-derived CDR1 and CDR2 are SNHLY and FYNNEI. The CDR3 DNA follows: TGTGCCAGCAATCCCAGGAATTTCTACGAGCAGTACTTC. This codes for CASNPRNFYEQYF. The whole variable domain, filled in from reference TRBV2 and TRBJ2-7, reads EPEVTQTPSHQVTQMGQEVILRCVPISNHLYFYWYRQILGQKVEFLVSFYNNEISEKSEIFDDQFSVERPDGSNFTLKIRSTKLEDSAMYFCASNPRNFYEQYFGPGTRLTVT.

The CDR3, as DNA: TGTGCCAGTAGCGGGCGCAATCAGCCCCAGCATTTT. Translated, it gives CASSGRNQPQHF. The chain couples TRBV19 to TRBJ1-5; D ambiguous. This CDR3 region has 12 residues. Germline V gene sequence: CDR1 LNHDA, CDR2 SQIVND (reference sequence). Trimming pared 6 bases from V and 2 bases from J, leaving 5 bases between.

This clone is a singleton in its sample. The CDR3 reads CASSILTGGPAGANVLTF. CDR3 nucleotides: TGTGCCAGTAGTATTCTGACAGGGGGCCCAGCTGGGGCCAACGTCCTGACTTTC. This sequence joins TRBV19 and TRBJ2-6, with TRBD1 identical over 10 bases. The CDR3 is 18 residues long. Looked up from germline, CDR1 is LNHDA and CDR2 is SQIVND (reference sequence). Trimming removed 3 bases from V and 2 bases from J; junction bases left unmatched: 7.

This chain joins TRBV30 and TRBJ1-2, with 7 bases that match TRBD1. The CDR3 spans 16 residues. The J segment lost 4 bases and the V segment lost 4 bases, leaving 15 bases of the junction unmatched. Germline-derived CDR1 and CDR2 are GTSNPN and SVGIG (reference sequence). Written as DNA, the CDR3 is TGTGCCTGGACCATCCCCGGGACAGCGAAGGGCTATGGCTACACCTTC. Amino acid sequence: CAWTIPGTAKGYGYTF.

The chain is built from TRBV28 and TRBJ2-3; tentative D call: TRBD2 (6 bases). The CDR3 sequence is 15 residues long. Trimming left V 5 bases short and J 4 bases short, with 16 bases between. The germline V gene has CDR1 MDHEN and CDR2 SYDVKM. The CDR3 region is CASSPLQEGADTQYF. DNA of the CDR3: TGTGCCAGCAGTCCCCTACAGGAGGGAGCAGATACGCAGTATTTT.

This rearrangement joins TRBV18 to TRBJ1-3; no reliable D call. There are 18 residues in the CDR3. Germline CDR1 KGHSH, CDR2 LQKENI. V was shortened by 1 base and J by 0 bases, with 16 bases between the two germline ends. CDR3 amino acids: CASSPLSGPQISGNTIYF. CDR3 nucleotide sequence: TGTGCCAGCTCACCACTTTCCGGACCCCAGATCTCTGGAAACACCATATATTTT.

The gene calls are TRBV10-3 and TRBJ1-1; D is possibly TRBD1 (5 bases). CDR1 and CDR2 from the germline V gene are ENHRY and SYGVKD. The CDR3 runs to 13 residues. V was clipped by 2 bases and J by 6 bases, with 10 bases between them. CDR3 in amino acids: CAISERGLAEAFF. CDR3 sequence (DNA): TGTGCCATCAGTGAGAGGGGTCTGGCTGAAGCTTTCTTT.

The V call is TRBV6-5, the J call TRBJ2-7; 7 bases are shared with TRBD2. J was trimmed by 2 bases and V by 5 bases; bases with no gene match: 9. CDR3 size: 15 residues. Germline V CDR1 and CDR2: MNHEY, SVGAGI. The CDR3 nucleotides read TGTGCCAGCAGTCCGTGGGAGGGCCTCGCCTACGAGCAGTACTTC. Residues: CASSPWEGLAYEQYF.

The V gene is TRBV5-1, the J gene TRBJ2-2; no clear D gene. Trimming pared 3 bases from V and 8 bases from J, leaving 8 bases between. Germline CDR1 reads SGHRS; CDR2 reads YFSETQ. CDR3 length: 12 amino acids. The CDR3 reads CASSSLQGELFF. Here the CDR3 DNA reads TGCGCCAGCAGCTCCCTTCAGGGGGAGCTGTTTTTT.

This clone was counted once. The V call is TRBV28, the J call TRBJ2-5, with 7 bases identical to TRBD1. The DNA end is more similar to TRBJ2-7, so the J call may be wrong. Per germline, CDR1 MDHEN and CDR2 SYDVKM. This CDR3 region has 14 residues. The CDR3 DNA sequence: TGTGCCAGCAGCCAAGACAGGGTTGCCTACGAGCAGTACTTC. This sequence encodes CASSQDRVAYEQYF.

The V call is TRBV30, the J call TRBJ2-3, with 8 bases identical to TRBD1. CDR1 is GTSNPN and CDR2 is SVGIG in the germline V gene (reference sequence). The CDR3 runs 15 residues. J was trimmed by 2 bases and V by 2 bases; bases with no gene match: 6. CDR3 loop: CAWSRQGRPTDTQYF. The CDR3 DNA follows: TGTGCCTGGAGTCGACAGGGGCGACCCACAGATACGCAGTATTTT.

The chain links TRBV9 to TRBJ1-2, with a weak D call TRBD1 (6 bases). Per germline, CDR1 SGDLS and CDR2 YYNGEE. The CDR3 totals 17 residues. The V end was cut by 0 bases, the J end by 5 bases, with 20 bases between. In DNA, the CDR3 is TGTGCCAGCAGCGTAGGACGGGGGCTCGATGTCTCTTATGGCTACACCTTC. It yields the protein CASSVGRGLDVSYGYTF.